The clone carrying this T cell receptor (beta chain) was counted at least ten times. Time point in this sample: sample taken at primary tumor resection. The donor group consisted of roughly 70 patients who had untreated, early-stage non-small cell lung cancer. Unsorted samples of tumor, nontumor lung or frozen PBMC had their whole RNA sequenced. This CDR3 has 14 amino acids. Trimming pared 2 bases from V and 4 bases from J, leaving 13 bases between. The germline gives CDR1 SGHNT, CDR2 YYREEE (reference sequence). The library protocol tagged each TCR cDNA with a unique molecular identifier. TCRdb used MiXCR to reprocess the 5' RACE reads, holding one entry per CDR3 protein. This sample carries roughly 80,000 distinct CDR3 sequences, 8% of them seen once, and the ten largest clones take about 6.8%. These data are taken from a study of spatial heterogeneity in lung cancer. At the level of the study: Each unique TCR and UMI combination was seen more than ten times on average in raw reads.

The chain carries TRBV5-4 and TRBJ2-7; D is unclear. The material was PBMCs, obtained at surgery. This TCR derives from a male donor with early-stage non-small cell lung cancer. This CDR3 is CASSFEGNRYEQYF. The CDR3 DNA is TGTGCCAGCAGCTTTGAAGGGAATCGGTACGAGCAGTACTTC.